Sequencing of this T cell receptor (beta chain) was carried out in a study of technical replicates of blood from a few donors. The CDR3 totals 16 residues. In germline, CDR1 is LGHNA, CDR2 YSLEER. J was trimmed by 0 bases and V by 2 bases; bases with no gene match: 5. Sequencing was performed with immunoSEQ multiplex PCR; in TCRdb, only in-frame clones are kept and a portion is missing. The sample has about 62,000 clones, more than 75% seen once; the top ten hold about 5.2%. This sequence originates from a human donor in good health. Some clones in this sample may be carry-over from other donors' samples. Material for sequencing was PBMCs. The V gene is TRBV4-3, the J gene TRBJ2-7, with 9 nucleotides matching TRBD2. The CDR3 nucleotides read TGCGCCAGCAGCCAAAACCTAGCGGGGTACTCCTACGAGCAGTACTTC. Translation gives CASSQNLAGYSYEQYF.